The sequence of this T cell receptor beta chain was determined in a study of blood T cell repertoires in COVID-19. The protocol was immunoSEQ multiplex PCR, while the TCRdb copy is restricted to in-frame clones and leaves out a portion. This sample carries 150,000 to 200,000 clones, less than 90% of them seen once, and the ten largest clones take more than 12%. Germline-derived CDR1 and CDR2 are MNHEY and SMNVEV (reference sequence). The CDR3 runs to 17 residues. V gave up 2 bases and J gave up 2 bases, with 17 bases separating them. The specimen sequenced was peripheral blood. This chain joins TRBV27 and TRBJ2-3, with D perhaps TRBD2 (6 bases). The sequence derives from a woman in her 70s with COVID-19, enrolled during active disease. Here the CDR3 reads CASSLLRTTGYTDTQYF. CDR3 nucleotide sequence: TGTGCCAGCAGTTTACTCCGGACTACCGGGTACACAGATACGCAGTATTTT.